One sample yielded the 29 T cell receptor beta chains listed below, sequenced in a study of blood T cells in healthy people across ages. PCR was performed a second time for roughly 7 to 12 cycles using a sample-barcoded 5' primer and a J-beta primer mix. A single record per CDR3 protein comes from TCRdb applying MiXCR to the 5' RACE reads. The sample contains 1 million to 1.2 million distinct CDR3 sequences, 30% to 40% of which appear only once. Sequencing was carried out using blood. The source of these receptors is a man aged 18 to 35 in good health.

The J gene is TRBJ2-1, the V gene TRBV19, with D possibly matching TRBD2 (6 bases). The germline CDR1 and CDR2 sequences are LNHDA and SQIVND (reference sequence). The CDR3 is 14 amino acids. V lost 7 bases and J 5 bases, leaving 15 bases between the germline ends. CDR3 coding DNA: TGTGCCAGTACCGTCCCCGGAGGGGACAATGAGCAGTTCTTC. It translates to CASTVPGGDNEQFF.

This clonotype occurred a few times. The chain has TRBV20-1 and TRBJ1-2; D is possibly TRBD1 (5 bases). This CDR3 is 12 amino acids long. The V gene's germline CDR1 is DFQATT and CDR2 SNEGSKA (reference sequence). Trimming took off 1 base at V and 5 bases at J, with 8 bases between the two ends. The CDR3 bases are TGCAGTGCTAGAGTGACAGCTTATGGCTACACCTTC. It translates to CSARVTAYGYTF.

The V and J genes are TRBV7-2 and TRBJ1-1; possibly TRBD1 for D (6 bases). The germline V gene encodes CDR1 SGHTA and CDR2 FQGNSA. The CDR3 length is 14 residues. Trimming shortened V by 2 bases and J by 4 bases, and 11 bases separated the two germline ends. In nucleotides, the CDR3 is TGTGCCAGCAGCTTACACAGGGAAGGCACTGAAGCTTTCTTT. It is translated as CASSLHREGTEAFF.

The chain has TRBV20-1 and TRBJ1-2, with a tentative D call TRBD1 (5 bases). There are 15 residues in the CDR3. Germline CDR1 DFQATT, CDR2 SNEGSKA (reference sequence). V lost 5 bases and J lost 4, with 20 bases in between. The CDR3 nucleotides read TGCAGTGCTGAGGAGCCACTGCAGGGTGTCTATGGCTACACCTTC. The encoded protein is CSAEEPLQGVYGYTF.

This clonotype was seen more than once but under ten times. The gene calls are TRBV4-1 and TRBJ1-5; D remains unclear. Germline CDR1 reads MGHRA; CDR2 reads YSYEKL. The V and J ends lost 1 base and 0 bases respectively, with 7 bases between them. The CDR3 is 15 amino acids. The CDR3: CASSQVDYSNQPQHF. The CDR3 region has the DNA TGCGCCAGCAGCCAAGTCGATTATAGCAATCAGCCCCAGCATTTT.

The rearrangement uses TRBV9 and TRBJ1-4; D is possibly TRBD1 (5 bases). The germline CDR1 and CDR2 sequences are SGDLS and YYNGEE. The ends were cut back, 0 bases at V and 8 bases at J, with 8 bases in the middle. The CDR3 has 13 residues. CDR3 coding DNA: TGTGCCAGCAGCGTAGCTACAGGCGAAAAACTGTTTTTT. Protein product: CASSVATGEKLFF.

In DNA form, the CDR3 reads TGTGCCAGCACCCCGGGGGATAGCTCCTACAATGAGCAGTTCTTC. Its protein product is CASTPGDSSYNEQFF. V gene TRBV7-8 combines with J gene TRBJ2-1, with a tentative D call TRBD2 (6 bases). The germline V gene encodes CDR1 SGHVS and CDR2 FQNEAQ. The CDR3 covers 15 residues. Deletions cut 7 bases from V and 0 bases from J, with 13 bases between.

CDR3: CSAGRQGLGTEAFF. The CDR3 DNA is TGCAGTGCCGGACGCCAGGGTCTTGGCACTGAAGCTTTCTTT. The genes are TRBV20-1 and TRBJ1-1; a weak D match, TRBD1 (5 bases). CDR1 and CDR2 (germline): DFQATT, SNEGSKA (reference sequence). The length of the CDR3 is 14 residues. V dropped 6 bases and J dropped 4 bases, with 18 bases sitting between them.

Many counts were recorded for this clonotype. The rearrangement uses TRBV12-3 or TRBV12-4 and TRBJ2-1; possibly TRBD2 for D (7 bases). The CDR3 runs 15 residues. V was pared by 3 bases and J by 3 bases, with 12 bases between. CDR3 DNA: TGTGCCAGCAGTTTGGGGGGGCAAGACTACAATGAGCAGTTCTTC. Its translation is CASSLGGQDYNEQFF.

The V gene is TRBV4-1, the J gene TRBJ1-5; TRBD1 might be the D (5 bases). The CDR3 runs 17 residues. CDR1 is MGHRA and CDR2 is YSYEKL in the germline V gene. V was cut by 0 bases and J by 3 bases, with 15 bases left in between. CDR3 region: CASSQDGWSGLNQPQHF. The DNA for the CDR3 is TGCGCCAGCAGCCAAGATGGGTGGTCGGGACTCAATCAGCCCCAGCATTTT.

V gene TRBV5-1 combines with J gene TRBJ1-4; 10 bases align to TRBD1. The trim removed 4 bases at V and 6 bases at J, leaving 9 bases unmatched. The CDR3 contains 16 residues. Germline V gene sequence: CDR1 SGHRS, CDR2 YFSETQ. As DNA, the CDR3 is TGCGCCAGCAGCCCCCGACAGGGGGCTTCTGATGAAAAACTGTTTTTT. Translation gives CASSPRQGASDEKLFF.

This clonotype was detected only a few times. The rearrangement uses TRBV11-2 and TRBJ2-1; D perhaps matches TRBD1 (6 bases). The CDR3 runs to 14 residues. Germline loops: CDR1 SGHAT, CDR2 FQNNGV. The germline V and J ends were trimmed by 4 bases and 15 bases, with 22 bases remaining between them. The CDR3 coding sequence is TGTGCCAGCAGCTCCTCCGACGACAGGACCGGGGTGTTCTTC. Translation: CASSSSDDRTGVFF.

This clonotype was found a few times. The genes are TRBV5-6 and TRBJ1-5; possible D gene TRBD1, 5 bases. CDR3 length equals 16 residues. Germline CDR1 and CDR2: SGHDT and YYEEEE. The V end was cut by 0 bases, the J end by 4 bases, with 14 bases between. CDR3 sequence reads: CASSLATPAGNQPQHF. The CDR3 coding sequence is TGTGCCAGCAGCTTGGCCACACCGGCAGGGAATCAGCCCCAGCATTTT.

The genes are TRBV27 and TRBJ2-1; 7 positions match TRBD1. The J segment lost 3 bases and the V segment lost 8 bases, leaving 19 bases of the junction unmatched. Germline V CDR1 and CDR2: MNHEY, SMNVEV (reference sequence). The CDR3 runs to 18 residues. CDR3 loop: CASAETGLEGGGYNEQFF. Here the CDR3 DNA reads TGTGCCAGCGCCGAGACAGGGTTAGAAGGTGGGGGCTACAATGAGCAGTTCTTC.

This clonotype was recorded once. The rearrangement joins TRBV3-1 to TRBJ2-2; D is unclear. V lost 1 base and J 3 bases, leaving 9 bases between the germline ends. Germline CDR1 is LGHDT and CDR2 is YNNKEL (reference sequence). The CDR3 is 15 amino acids. In DNA, the CDR3 is TGTGCCAGCAGCCAAGTGTATGGGGACACCGGGGAGCTGTTTTTT. It specifies CASSQVYGDTGELFF.

The CDR3 DNA reads as TGTGCCACGGGGGAAGGGTCGAGGACCGGGGAGCTGTTTTTT. Translated: CATGEGSRTGELFF. This sequence joins TRBV10-3 and TRBJ2-2, with TRBD2 as a possible D gene (6 bases). Trimming shortened V by 10 bases and J by 5 bases, and 17 bases separated the two germline ends. Germline loops: CDR1 ENHRY, CDR2 SYGVKD. The CDR3 runs to 14 residues.

V is TRBV18 and J is TRBJ1-1; TRBD1 might be the D (5 bases). V gave up 6 bases and J gave up 1 base, with 9 bases separating them. The length of the CDR3 is 13 residues. CDR1 and CDR2 from the germline V gene are KGHSH and LQKENI. CDR3 coding DNA: TGTGCCAGCTCCGGACAACAGAACACTGAAGCTTTCTTT. It encodes CASSGQQNTEAFF. Drawing the rest from reference TRBV18 and TRBJ1-1, the complete variable domain is NAGVMQNPRHLVRRRGQEARLRCSPMKGHSHVYWYRQLPEEGLKFMVYLQKENIIDESGMPKERFSAEFPKEGPSILRIQQVVRGDSAAYFCASSGQQNTEAFFGQGTRLTVV.

Only a few counts were recorded for this clonotype. J is TRBJ1-1 and V is TRBV20-1; D gene unclear. This CDR3 has 13 residues. Germline V gives CDR1 DFQATT, CDR2 SNEGSKA (reference sequence). V gave up 1 base and J gave up 1 base, with 7 bases separating them. Written as DNA, the CDR3 is TGCAGTGCTAGAGCTACGGCGAACACTGAAGCTTTCTTT. This encodes CSARATANTEAFF.

This clonotype was observed a handful of times. The chain has TRBV5-1 and TRBJ2-3, with D perhaps matching TRBD1 or TRBD2 (6 bases each). V was shortened by 4 bases and J by 4 bases, with 13 bases between the two germline ends. Germline assignment: CDR1 SGHRS and CDR2 YFSETQ. The CDR3 covers 14 residues. This chain's CDR3 is CASSPVGGPDTQYF. In DNA, the CDR3 is TGCGCCAGCAGCCCAGTCGGGGGCCCAGATACGCAGTATTTT.

This clonotype appeared a few times. The chain is built from TRBV28 and TRBJ2-3; D is possibly TRBD2 (7 bases). In germline, CDR1 is MDHEN, CDR2 SYDVKM. V gave up 2 bases and J gave up 5 bases, with 14 bases separating them. CDR3 size: 15 residues. The CDR3 loop reads CASSLAGARGDTQYF. The CDR3 bases are TGTGCCAGCAGTTTAGCGGGGGCCCGCGGAGATACGCAGTATTTT.

The chain employs TRBV10-3 and TRBJ1-2, with a possible D match to TRBD1 (6 bases). The V gene's germline CDR1 is ENHRY and CDR2 SYGVKD. This CDR3 comprises 13 residues. The V and J ends lost 6 bases and 8 bases respectively, with 16 bases between them. As DNA, the CDR3 is TGTGCCATCAGGGAGAACAGGGCGTTCGGCTACACCTTC. Amino acids: CAIRENRAFGYTF.

There are a few counts of this clonotype. The gene calls are TRBV12-3 or TRBV12-4 and TRBJ1-1, with 10 bases fitting TRBD1. The CDR3 is made up of 15 amino acids. The V and J ends lost 3 bases and 5 bases, in that order; junction bases with no gene match: 6. The CDR3 nucleotides are TGTGCCAGCAGTTTCTTACCGGGACAGGGGACTGAAGCTTTCTTT. Amino acid sequence: CASSFLPGQGTEAFF.

Comment on this clonotype: One end of the junction varies from germline; a read error may be responsible. This chain uses TRBV28 with TRBJ2-5, with D possibly matching TRBD2 (6 bases). This CDR3 spans 15 amino acids. CDR1 is MDHEN and CDR2 is SYDVKM in the germline V gene. The CDR3 reads CVSSTGWGVQETQYF. CDR3 nucleotide sequence: TGTGTCAGCAGCACCGGTTGGGGGGTCCAAGAGACCCAGTACTTC.

The rearrangement joins TRBV5-4 to TRBJ1-4; possible D gene TRBD1, 6 bases. Germline CDR1 reads SGHNT; CDR2 reads YYREEE (reference sequence). Trimming took off 4 bases at V and 0 bases at J, with 16 bases between the two ends. This CDR3 has 17 amino acids. As DNA, the CDR3 is TGTGCCAGCAGCCACGGACAGCCCCTTGCAACTAATGAAAAACTGTTTTTT. Its protein product is CASSHGQPLATNEKLFF.

This clonotype was counted at least ten times. V gene TRBV12-3 or TRBV12-4 combines with J gene TRBJ1-2; D call uncertain. The CDR3 totals 15 residues. V dropped 2 bases and J dropped 8 bases, with 18 bases sitting between them. CDR3 protein: CASSLNGLGLQGYTF. CDR3 bases: TGTGCCAGCAGTTTAAATGGCCTTGGACTCCAGGGCTACACCTTC.

The genes are TRBV6-1 and TRBJ1-2, with D maybe TRBD1 (6 bases). Germline CDR1 is MNHNS and CDR2 is SASEGT. This CDR3 is 15 amino acids long. V dropped 5 bases and J dropped 4 bases, with 17 bases sitting between them. CDR3 coding DNA: TGTGCCAGCAGTACCTTAGGGGGGAGAGGCTATGGCTACACCTTC. Residues: CASSTLGGRGYGYTF.

This clonotype was seen many times. This chain joins TRBV28 and TRBJ1-2, with no clear D. The CDR3 spans 15 residues. Trimming took 3 bases from V and 2 from J, leaving 13 bases between them. CDR1 and CDR2 (germline): MDHEN, SYDVKM. The CDR3 here is CASSFERTANYGYTF. DNA for the CDR3: TGTGCCAGCAGTTTCGAACGTACAGCGAACTATGGCTACACCTTC.

This clonotype showed up just once. The chain has TRBV29-1 and TRBJ2-5; D might be TRBD1 or TRBD2, each matching 5 bases. Trimming took off 7 bases at V and 11 bases at J, with 20 bases between the two ends. The CDR3 sequence is 12 residues long. Germline CDR1 is SQVTM and CDR2 is ANQGSEA. In DNA, the CDR3 is TGCAGCGCCAGATTGAGGGGAGCTGCGCAGTACTTC. This gives the protein CSARLRGAAQYF.

In this sample, this clonotype turned up a few times. This rearrangement joins TRBV12-3 or TRBV12-4 to TRBJ1-2, with a tentative D call TRBD1 (5 bases). Deletions cut 7 bases from V and 0 bases from J, with 15 bases between. The CDR3 is 15 residues long. As DNA, the CDR3 is TGTGCCAGCACCCCGGGGGGAACAGCTAACTATGGCTACACCTTC. This sequence encodes CASTPGGTANYGYTF.